This T cell receptor (beta chain) originates from a study of cytomegalovirus exposure and HLA in healthy donors. Primers: 60 Vbeta forward and 13 Jbeta reverse. The data were produced by immunoSEQ multiplex PCR, yet TCRdb's version contains in-frame clones alone and is incomplete. The specimen's table records 29,000 or so clones. Details on this clone: The target antigen is unknown.

Study outcomes and limitations: TCR beta chain V- and J-gene trimming was linked, in a later analysis, to a missense variant in DCLRE1C. The records held CMV serostatus as the only immune exposure information. Later analysis suggested links between common viral pathogens and several top significant clusters.

The length of the CDR3 is 13 residues. From germline, CDR1 is LGHNA and CDR2 YSLEER. V gave up 0 bases and J gave up 5 bases, with 5 bases separating them. The sample comprised PBMCs. The TCR comes from a man aged 25-45 years in good health and CMV-seronegative. The V call is TRBV4-3, the J call TRBJ2-1; D remains unclear. The chain's CDR3 is CASSQDQDNEQFF. CDR3 DNA sequence: TGCGCCAGCAGCCAAGATCAGGACAATGAGCAGTTCTTC.